This T cell receptor (beta chain) was sequenced in a study of T cell clusters in autoimmune cytopenias. TRB rearrangements were amplified by touch-down multiplex PCR with mixed TRB-A/B primers. Using the multiplex PCR reads, TCRdb records one entry per CDR3 protein without DNA. The sample has more than 2,500 distinct CDR3 sequences, and its top ten clones hold over 30%. The germline V gene encodes CDR1 SGHAT and CDR2 FQNNGV. This CDR3 has 12 amino acids. Each sample's input was 250 ng genomic DNA, 38,000 or so genome equivalents. The same specimen was also included in a second study, on T cell repertoires in aging, cancer and after chemotherapy.

The J gene is TRBJ2-3, the V gene TRBV11-2. Sample: peripheral blood. The receptor comes from a human donor with an autoimmune cytopenia or autoimmune hepatitis (not recorded which). The CDR3 protein is CASSLHSDTQYF.